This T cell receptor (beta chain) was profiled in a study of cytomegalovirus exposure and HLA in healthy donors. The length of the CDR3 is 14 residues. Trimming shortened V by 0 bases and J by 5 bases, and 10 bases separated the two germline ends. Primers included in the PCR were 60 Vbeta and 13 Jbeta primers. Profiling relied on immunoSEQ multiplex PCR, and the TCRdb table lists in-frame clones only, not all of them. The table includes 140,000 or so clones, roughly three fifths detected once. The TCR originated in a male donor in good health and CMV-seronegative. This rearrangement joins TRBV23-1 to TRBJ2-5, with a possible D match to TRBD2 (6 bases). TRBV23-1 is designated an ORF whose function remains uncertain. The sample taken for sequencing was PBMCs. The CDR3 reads CASSQSTEGETQYF. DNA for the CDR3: TGCGCCAGCAGTCAATCGACGGAGGGGGAGACCCAGTACTTC.